The clone carrying this T cell receptor (beta chain) was found once. Its antigen remains unidentified. These data originate in a study of long-term antiretroviral therapy in people with HIV. Study at large: In the earliest collections, sampling predates the 2015 immediate-ART recommendation by about a decade.

The V gene's germline CDR1 is SGHNT and CDR2 YENEEA. V shed 5 bases and J shed 12 bases, with 17 bases lying between them. The CDR3 runs 13 residues. Broader study findings: Blood, drawn from about 2003 to 2018, may reflect older ART regimens.

The assay, immunoSEQ v3.0, was run at survey level. Per-sample sequencing targets were about 40,000-55,000 T-cell genomes. The repertoire was sequenced with immunoSEQ multiplex PCR; TCRdb's copy has only in-frame clones and lacks some. The table records 48,000 or so clones, 84% of them present only once. The origin of this receptor is a woman under 30 with HIV. This material consisted of unsorted PBMCs, taken 0.8 years after starting antiretroviral therapy. This chain joins TRBV11-3 and TRBJ2-1; D may be TRBD1 or TRBD2 (6 bases each). In DNA, the CDR3 is TGTGCCAGCAGCCGGGGGCTACCGGACTGGCAGTTCTTC. The encoded protein is CASSRGLPDWQFF.